The clone carrying this TCR beta chain was seen at least ten times. What it recognizes is unknown. These data are taken from a study of T cells in Graves' hyperthyroidism and ophthalmopathy. Study background: Peripheral blood specimens were obtained at initial diagnosis, prior to any treatment. Whole-study results and caveats: Stable hyperthyroidism was told apart from ophthalmopathy by a model built on 13 V-J features. The model forecast ophthalmopathy, anticipating it by a median roughly 6.5 months before onset.

Regions amplified from RNA transcripts were the TCR beta CDR3 regions. The TCR CDR3 was amplified in a first-round RT-PCR using the HTBI primer set. TCRdb ran MiXCR on the multiplex PCR reads and lists one entry per CDR3 protein. The sample holds approximately 200,000 distinct CDR3 sequences, about 16% seen once. The CDR3 runs 13 residues. The germline gives CDR1 DFQATT, CDR2 SNEGSKA (reference sequence). Trimming removed 0 bases at V and 7 bases at J, with 12 bases between. Lactation, pregnancy, other autoimmune disease or uncontrolled infection led to exclusion of patients. This TCR was sampled from a man aged 35 to 55 with Graves' hyperthyroidism. Sequencing was carried out using blood. V usage is TRBV20-1 and J usage is TRBJ2-5; D call uncertain. CDR3 DNA: TGCAGTGCTAGAGATCTCGCCCGTGGGACCCAGTACTTC. Protein: CSARDLARGTQYF.